Listed here are 22 T cell receptor beta chains from one sample, sequenced in a study of blood T cell repertoires in COVID-19. TCRdb's copy holds only in-frame clones and misses some; the assay was immunoSEQ multiplex PCR. The sample has fewer than 250,000 clones, under 95% seen once. The sample consisted of peripheral blood. The origin of the receptors is a man aged 25 to 45 with acute or convalescent COVID-19.

The chain is built from TRBV11-2 and TRBJ2-7; 14 nucleotides line up with TRBD2. Germline values: CDR1 SGHAT, CDR2 FQNNGV. This CDR3 contains 16 residues. Trimming removed 5 bases from V and 3 bases from J; junction bases left unmatched: 6. Here the CDR3 reads CASSPGTSGGYYEQYF. CDR3 nucleotide sequence: TGTGCCAGCAGCCCGGGGACTAGCGGGGGATACTACGAGCAGTACTTC.

The chain employs TRBV9 and TRBJ2-1, with D uncertain. Deletions cut 0 bases from V and 0 bases from J, with 7 bases between. The CDR3 is 15 amino acids. Germline CDR1 is SGDLS and CDR2 is YYNGEE. This CDR3 reads CASSVVGSSYNEQFF. The CDR3 DNA is TGTGCCAGCAGCGTAGTTGGTAGCTCCTACAATGAGCAGTTCTTC.

The chain couples TRBV4-1 to TRBJ1-5; 7 bases agree with TRBD1. Germline values: CDR1 MGHRA, CDR2 YSYEKL. V gave up 1 base and J gave up 0 bases; unmatched junction bases: 6. There are 17 residues in the CDR3. CDR3 sequence (DNA): TGCGCCAGCAGCCAAGGAGGGACAGATCATAGCAATCAGCCCCAGCATTTT. Its translation is CASSQGGTDHSNQPQHF.

V usage is TRBV3-1 (or the pseudogene TRBV3-2) and J usage is TRBJ2-7; 8 bases align to TRBD1. The CDR3 length is 16 residues. Germline CDR1 LGHDT, CDR2 YNNKEL (reference sequence). After removal of 2 bases from V and 9 bases from J, the junction contained 15 bases not matched to a gene. DNA of the CDR3: TGTGCCAGCAGCCAATCGAATCGCCAGGGGGCACAAGGGCAGTACTTC. It codes for CASSQSNRQGAQGQYF.

V and J are TRBV27 and TRBJ2-1; 7 bases fit TRBD1. Per the germline V gene, CDR1 is MNHEY and CDR2 is SMNVEV (reference sequence). CDR3 length: 16 amino acids. With V trimmed by 2 bases and J by 7 bases, 11 bases remained unmatched. The CDR3 region is CASSLLLTGNLNEQFF. The CDR3 DNA follows: TGTGCCAGCAGTTTACTATTGACAGGGAATCTAAATGAGCAGTTCTTC.

This chain connects TRBV19 to TRBJ1-3; TRBD1 might be the D (5 bases). The CDR3 spans 14 residues. Germline CDR1 LNHDA, CDR2 SQIVND (reference sequence). Trimming took off 3 bases at V and 2 bases at J, with 8 bases between the two ends. Here the CDR3 DNA reads TGTGCCAGTAGTATTGCACAGGCTGGAAACACCATATATTTT. Protein sequence: CASSIAQAGNTIYF.

The gene calls are TRBV6-5 and TRBJ2-3; D call uncertain. The CDR3 sequence is 14 residues long. The germline V gene encodes CDR1 MNHEY and CDR2 SVGAGI. Trimming removed 8 bases at V and 1 base at J, with 13 bases between. CDR3 sequence reads: CASRPTRRTDTQYF. In DNA form, the CDR3 reads TGTGCCAGCCGTCCTACGCGGCGCACAGATACGCAGTATTTT.

The chain has TRBV28 and TRBJ1-2; tentatively, D is TRBD1 (6 bases). This CDR3 spans 13 amino acids. V lost 11 bases, J lost 4 bases, and 17 bases lay in between. Per germline, CDR1 MDHEN and CDR2 SYDVKM. CDR3 bases: TGTGCCCACACCAATGGACAGCTCTATGGCTACACCTTC. Its translation: CAHTNGQLYGYTF.

This clone was seen more than once but under ten times. The V gene is TRBV4-2, the J gene TRBJ2-1, with D possibly being TRBD1 (6 bases). Germline V gene data show CDR1 as LGHNA and CDR2 as YNFKEQ. V lost 2 bases and J lost 1, with 12 bases in between. CDR3 length equals 16 residues. The DNA for the CDR3 is TGTGCCAGCAGCCAACTACAGGGAATTTCCTACAATGAGCAGTTCTTC. Residues: CASSQLQGISYNEQFF.

The CDR3 sequence is CASSDPRDSRGQPQHF. CDR3 nucleotides: TGTGCCAGCAGTGACCCCAGGGACAGCAGAGGTCAGCCCCAGCATTTT. The V gene is TRBV6-4, the J gene TRBJ1-5, with TRBD1 identical over 7 bases. The V gene's germline CDR1 is MRHNA and CDR2 SNTAGT. The CDR3 runs to 16 residues. J gave up 6 bases and V 2 bases, and 10 bases lay outside the gene matches.

The chain links TRBV6-5 to TRBJ1-5; D is unclear. The CDR3 has 14 amino acids. The V gene lost 6 bases and the J gene lost 1 base, with 10 bases spanning the gap. The V gene's germline CDR1 is MNHEY and CDR2 SVGAGI. CDR3 region: CASSHTPSNQPQHF. CDR3 in DNA: TGTGCCAGCAGCCATACACCCAGCAATCAGCCCCAGCATTTT.

The J gene is TRBJ2-7, the V gene TRBV5-1; perhaps TRBD1 as D (6 bases). Germline V CDR1 and CDR2: SGHRS, YFSETQ. The CDR3 loop spans 13 amino acids. Trimming shortened V by 2 bases and J by 3 bases, and 9 bases separated the two germline ends. The CDR3 bases are TGCGCCAGCAGCTTCGAGACAGGCTACGAGCAGTACTTC. It codes for CASSFETGYEQYF.

The chain has TRBV11-2 and TRBJ2-2; no definite D call. CDR3 length: 15 residues. The germline gives CDR1 SGHAT, CDR2 FQNNGV. V lost 3 bases, J lost 7 bases, and 15 bases lay in between. CDR3 amino acids: CASSFGTPPNGELFF. CDR3 nucleotides: TGTGCCAGCAGCTTTGGTACCCCACCTAACGGGGAGCTGTTTTTT.

The chain employs TRBV6-1 and TRBJ1-6, with unresolved D. Germline V gives CDR1 MNHNS, CDR2 SASEGT. Trimming left V 3 bases short and J 11 bases short, with 11 bases between. The CDR3 is 13 amino acids. The CDR3 DNA sequence: TGTGCCAGCAGTGAGCAGGTCGGGGCACCCCTCCACTTT. This gives the protein CASSEQVGAPLHF.

The chain couples TRBV28 to TRBJ1-2, with a possible D match to TRBD1 (6 bases). The CDR3 is 14 residues long. Per germline, CDR1 MDHEN and CDR2 SYDVKM. V lost 5 bases and J 7 bases, leaving 17 bases between the germline ends. The CDR3 region is CASSLGGGASGYTF. The CDR3 nucleotides are TGTGCCAGCAGTCTCGGTGGGGGGGCGAGTGGCTACACCTTC.

The chain uses TRBV5-5 and TRBJ2-5; the match to TRBD1 covers 7 bases. CDR3 length: 14 residues. CDR1 and CDR2 from the germline V gene are SGHKS and YYEKEE (reference sequence). Trimming cost V 3 bases and J 12 bases; bases outside gene matches: 14. CDR3 bases: TGTGCCAGCAGCTCGATTATACAGGGGCGGCAGAAGTACTTC. Its protein is CASSSIIQGRQKYF.

The rearrangement links TRBV29-1 to TRBJ1-2; 8 bases align to TRBD1. The CDR3 extends over 13 amino acids. After removal of 4 bases from V and 2 bases from J, the junction contained 3 bases not matched to a gene. Germline V CDR1 and CDR2: SQVTM, ANQGSEA. Here the CDR3 DNA reads TGCAGCGTTGGGACAGGGACCAACTATGGCTACACCTTC. The encoded protein is CSVGTGTNYGYTF.

This clone was counted a single time. V is TRBV30 and J is TRBJ2-2; tentatively, D is TRBD2 (6 bases). Germline CDR1 and CDR2: GTSNPN and SVGIG (reference sequence). Between the trimmed V and J ends, which lost 2 bases and 6 bases, there was a span of 13 bases. The CDR3 covers 14 residues. In DNA form, the CDR3 reads TGTGCCTGGAGTATCGGGGGAAGGGCCGGGGAGCTGTTTTTT. Translated: CAWSIGGRAGELFF.

The J gene is TRBJ1-6, the V gene TRBV5-1; possibly TRBD1 for D (6 bases). The CDR3 is made up of 20 amino acids. The V end was cut by 0 bases, the J end by 5 bases, with 24 bases between. The germline V gene has CDR1 SGHRS and CDR2 YFSETQ. Here the CDR3 DNA reads TGCGCCAGCAGCTTGGATAGGGGACACGGTTATACACGGGATAATTCACCCCTCCACTTT. This encodes CASSLDRGHGYTRDNSPLHF. Filled out from reference TRBV5-1 and TRBJ1-6, the complete variable domain reads KAGVTQTPRYLIKTRGQQVTLSCSPISGHRSVSWYQQTPGQGLQFLFEYFSETQRNKGNFPGRFSGRQFSNSRSEMNVSTLELGDSALYLCASSLDRGHGYTRDNSPLHFGNGTRLTVT.

V is TRBV7-9 and J is TRBJ2-1; D not resolved. The CDR3 runs to 15 residues. Per the germline V gene, CDR1 is SEHNR and CDR2 is FQNEAQ (reference sequence). The V end lost 9 bases, the J end lost 0 bases, and 15 bases lay between the germline ends. The CDR3 DNA reads as TGTGCCAGTGCTATTCTAAGGAGCTCCTACAATGAGCAGTTCTTC. It translates to CASAILRSSYNEQFF.

J is TRBJ2-2 and V is TRBV11-2; 8 positions match TRBD2. CDR3 length: 19 residues. V shed 0 bases, J shed 4 bases, and the junction held 13 bases outside the gene matches. Germline V gene lookup returns CDR1 SGHAT and CDR2 FQNNGV. In DNA form, the CDR3 reads TGTGCCAGCAGCTTAGATCTTGCCGGGGGGGTATCGGGCACCGGGGAGCTGTTTTTT. Its protein is CASSLDLAGGVSGTGELFF.

The rearrangement uses TRBV7-8 and TRBJ1-2; D gene ambiguous. CDR1 and CDR2 from the germline V gene are SGHVS and FQNEAQ. CDR3 length equals 13 residues. Trimming pared 1 base from V and 8 bases from J, leaving 11 bases between. The CDR3 is CASSLGGIRGYTF. The CDR3 nucleotides read TGTGCCAGCAGCTTAGGAGGGATCAGGGGCTACACCTTC. The variable domain in full, with the rest retrieved from reference TRBV7-8 and TRBJ1-2, is GAGVSQSPRYKVAKRGQDVALRCDPISGHVSLFWYQQALGQGPEFLTYFQNEAQLDKSGLPSDRFFAERPEGSVSTLKIQRTQQEDSAVYLCASSLGGIRGYTFGSGTRLTVV.